The 30 T cell receptor beta chains reported below all come from one sample, sequenced in a study of shared clonotypes between healthy human individuals. The method was immunoSEQ multiplex PCR; TCRdb's version includes in-frame clones alone and lacks a portion of them. The sample lists approximately 640,000 clones; 72% were seen once. Sequences were obtained from memory CD4+ T cells sorted from blood. This sample's subset: CD45RA-negative fraction. The receptors originated from a woman in her twenties or thirties in good health.

The V gene is TRBV2, the J gene TRBJ2-4; weak D call: TRBD1 (6 bases). CDR3 size: 13 residues. Trimming stripped 7 bases from V and 6 bases from J, with 13 bases between. The V gene's germline CDR1 is SNHLY and CDR2 FYNNEI. This chain's CDR3 is CASTTQGANIQYF. The CDR3 DNA follows: TGTGCCAGCACTACACAGGGCGCAAACATTCAGTACTTC.

The chain has TRBV9 and TRBJ2-7, with TRBD2 as a possible D gene (6 bases). The CDR3 length is 15 residues. V lost 0 bases and J 3 bases, leaving 13 bases between the germline ends. CDR1 SGDLS and CDR2 YYNGEE come from the germline V gene. CDR3 sequence reads: CASSVAPGEFYEQYF. The CDR3 nucleotides read TGTGCCAGCAGCGTAGCTCCGGGAGAGTTCTACGAGCAGTACTTC.

This clone occurred once. The chain has TRBV28 and TRBJ2-7, with a weak D call TRBD1 (6 bases). Trimming pared 6 bases from V and 4 bases from J, leaving 19 bases between. CDR3 length: 15 residues. CDR1 is MDHEN and CDR2 is SYDVKM in the germline V gene. The CDR3 DNA follows: TGTGCCAGCAGCTCCCCCGGGACACAGATATACGAGCAGTACTTC. It specifies CASSSPGTQIYEQYF.

With regard to this clone: One base away lies a much larger clone, so this may be a sequencing read error. The sample has other DNA sequences that encode this CDR3 too. The rearrangement uses TRBV7-9 and TRBJ2-7, with D possibly TRBD1 on 6 matching bases. CDR1 SEHNR and CDR2 FQNEAQ come from the germline V gene (reference sequence). This CDR3 spans 12 amino acids. The germline V and J ends were trimmed by 4 bases and 4 bases, with 8 bases remaining between them. Written as DNA, the CDR3 is TGTGCCAGCAGCTCACAGGGTTACGAGCAGTACTTC. Amino acids: CASSSQGYEQYF.

The chain carries TRBV30 and TRBJ2-2; 8 bases map to TRBD1. The V gene's germline CDR1 is GTSNPN and CDR2 SVGIG (reference sequence). This CDR3 spans 15 amino acids. V shed 3 bases, J shed 3 bases, and the junction held 6 bases outside the gene matches. CDR3 region: CAWRLGTGDTGELFF. The CDR3, as DNA: TGTGCCTGGAGGTTGGGGACAGGCGACACCGGGGAGCTGTTTTTT.

The rearrangement uses TRBV7-9 and TRBJ2-1; 10 bases line up with TRBD2. Germline CDR1 is SEHNR and CDR2 is FQNEAQ (reference sequence). The CDR3 is 16 amino acids. The V segment lost 2 bases and the J segment 7 bases; nucleotides outside the gene matches: 8. For the CDR3, the DNA is TGTGCCAGCAGCTTACCCCAACTAGCGGGATATAATGAGCAGTTCTTC. Translating gives CASSLPQLAGYNEQFF.

The CDR3 reads CASRPGGIELYEQYF. The CDR3 nucleotides read TGTGCCAGCAGACCGGGTGGGATTGAACTCTACGAGCAGTACTTC. The chain employs TRBV28 and TRBJ2-7; D remains ambiguous. The V gene lost 6 bases and the J gene lost 3 bases, with 18 bases spanning the gap. This CDR3 region has 15 residues. The germline gives CDR1 MDHEN, CDR2 SYDVKM. The full variable domain, completed using reference TRBV28 and TRBJ2-7, is DVKVTQSSRYLVKRTGEKVFLECVQDMDHENMFWYRQDPGLGLRLIYFSYDVKMKEKGDIPEGYSVSREKKERFSLILESASTNQTSMYLCASRPGGIELYEQYFGPGTRLTVT.

The chain links TRBV6-6 to TRBJ1-2; no firm D call. There are 15 residues in the CDR3. Trimming took off 3 bases at V and 5 bases at J, with 16 bases between the two ends. Germline loops: CDR1 MNHNY, CDR2 SVGAGI (reference sequence). The CDR3 is CASSYQQRTGYGYTF. The DNA of the CDR3 is TGTGCCAGCAGTTATCAACAGCGAACGGGGTATGGCTACACCTTC.

This clone occurred once. This sequence joins TRBV7-2 and TRBJ2-7; D is unclear. Germline assignment: CDR1 SGHTA and CDR2 FQGNSA. Trimming cost V 4 bases and J 6 bases, with 13 bases left between them. The length of the CDR3 is 13 residues. The CDR3 region is CASSSHLSSEQYF. Written as DNA, the CDR3 is TGTGCCAGCAGCTCCCATCTCTCCAGCGAGCAGTACTTC.

The J gene is TRBJ2-7, the V gene TRBV4-1; 8 bases are shared with TRBD1. The CDR3 has 16 residues. Trimming removed 1 base from V and 5 bases from J; junction bases left unmatched: 10. CDR1 and CDR2 from the germline V gene are MGHRA and YSYEKL. The CDR3 coding sequence is TGCGCCAGCAGCCAAGTCATAGGACAGGGTTGGAACGAGCAGTACTTC. This encodes CASSQVIGQGWNEQYF.

This chain uses TRBV10-2 with TRBJ2-3; maybe TRBD2 (5 bases). The germline V gene encodes CDR1 WSHSY and CDR2 SAAADI. The germline V and J ends were trimmed by 3 bases and 8 bases, with 18 bases remaining between them. The CDR3 loop spans 15 amino acids. DNA of the CDR3: TGCGCCAGCAGTGAATTAAGCGGAGAGGCTGGTACGCAGTATTTT. Translating gives CASSELSGEAGTQYF.

With regard to this clone: The same CDR3 can be traced to other DNA sequences in this sample. The chain is built from TRBV28 and TRBJ2-2, with D possibly matching TRBD2 (5 bases). Germline V gives CDR1 MDHEN, CDR2 SYDVKM. CDR3 length: 14 residues. Trimming took 3 bases from V and 1 from J, leaving 6 bases between them. CDR3 nucleotide sequence: TGTGCCAGCAGTTTCAGCGGGAACACCGGGGAGCTGTTTTTT. The encoded protein is CASSFSGNTGELFF.

This clone was counted a few times. The V call is TRBV30, the J call TRBJ2-1; D gene unclear. V gave up 3 bases and J gave up 0 bases, with 9 bases separating them. The CDR3 runs to 14 residues. CDR1 and CDR2 from the germline V gene are GTSNPN and SVGIG (reference sequence). The CDR3: CAWRSPDSYNEQFF. In nucleotides, the CDR3 is TGTGCCTGGAGGTCCCCGGACTCCTACAATGAGCAGTTCTTC.

This clone was detected once. This chain connects TRBV5-5 to TRBJ2-2; D unclear. Between the trimmed V and J ends, which lost 0 bases and 0 bases, there was a span of 9 bases. The germline gives CDR1 SGHKS, CDR2 YYEKEE (reference sequence). This CDR3 region has 16 residues. The CDR3 is CASSLAVRSNTGELFF. The CDR3 nucleotides are TGTGCCAGCAGCTTGGCCGTCAGATCGAACACCGGGGAGCTGTTTTTT.

This clone was seen more than once but under ten times. This chain uses TRBV7-2 with TRBJ2-5; D might be TRBD2 (6 bases). CDR1 and CDR2 from the germline V gene are SGHTA and FQGNSA. V was pared by 0 bases and J by 6 bases, with 14 bases between. The CDR3 is 15 amino acids. The CDR3 spells CASSLALVAGKTQYF. The CDR3 DNA follows: TGTGCCAGCAGCTTAGCGTTGGTGGCGGGGAAGACCCAGTACTTC.

This clone was seen just once. The chain links TRBV6-6 to TRBJ2-2, with D perhaps matching TRBD1 (5 bases). The CDR3 is 15 residues long. With 5 bases removed from V and 7 bases from J, the gap between germline ends came to 17 bases. Germline V gene sequence: CDR1 MNHNY, CDR2 SVGAGI (reference sequence). In DNA form, the CDR3 reads TGTGCCAGCAGTGATAAAACCAGGGTTGGCGGGGAGCTGTTTTTT. This gives the protein CASSDKTRVGGELFF.

In this sample, this clone turned up many times. The chain links TRBV29-1 to TRBJ2-2; the D gene is possibly TRBD1 (6 bases). CDR1 SQVTM and CDR2 ANQGSEA come from the germline V gene. Trimming cost V 6 bases and J 5 bases, with 19 bases left between them. There are 15 residues in the CDR3. The CDR3 loop reads CSVSRTEALTGELFF. The CDR3 DNA sequence: TGCAGCGTCAGCCGGACAGAGGCCTTGACCGGGGAGCTGTTTTTT.

The chain is built from TRBV18 and TRBJ2-2, with unresolved D. The CDR3 sequence is 15 residues long. V was clipped by 5 bases and J by 0 bases, with 10 bases between them. Germline CDR1 KGHSH, CDR2 LQKENI. Here the CDR3 DNA reads TGTGCCAGCTCAGCGACGCAGGCGAACACCGGGGAGCTGTTTTTT. This translates into CASSATQANTGELFF.

The chain has TRBV27 and TRBJ1-1; weak D call: TRBD1 (5 bases). Trimming removed 3 bases at V and 0 bases at J, with 14 bases between. The CDR3 contains 16 residues. In germline, CDR1 is MNHEY, CDR2 SMNVEV (reference sequence). CDR3 region: CASSLVGVGMNTEAFF. CDR3 DNA sequence: TGTGCCAGCAGTTTGGTAGGGGTAGGGATGAACACTGAAGCTTTCTTT.

The V call is TRBV27, the J call TRBJ2-1; TRBD1 aligns across 9 bases. The junction had 11 bases not matched to a gene; V was cut back by 5 bases and J by 6 bases. Germline values: CDR1 MNHEY, CDR2 SMNVEV (reference sequence). This CDR3 is 16 amino acids long. CDR3 coding DNA: TGTGCCAGCAGTCCACGGGGACAGGGAAGGCCCAATGAGCAGTTCTTC. It yields the protein CASSPRGQGRPNEQFF.

The chain carries TRBV11-2 and TRBJ2-1; a possible D gene is TRBD1 (5 bases). CDR1 is SGHAT, CDR2 FQNNGV, per germline. V was cut by 5 bases and J by 4 bases, with 15 bases left in between. The CDR3 totals 15 residues. CDR3 bases: TGTGCCAGCAGCCCCGGACAAGGAACTTACAATGAGCAGTTCTTC. It is translated as CASSPGQGTYNEQFF.

The chain uses TRBV28 and TRBJ1-3; D is unclear. The V and J ends lost 5 bases and 0 bases respectively, with 11 bases between them. This CDR3 is 15 amino acids long. The germline gives CDR1 MDHEN, CDR2 SYDVKM. CDR3 protein: CASSGVGGSGNTIYF. As DNA, the CDR3 is TGTGCCAGCAGTGGGGTGGGAGGCTCTGGAAACACCATATATTTT.

This chain connects TRBV5-1 to TRBJ2-2, with D possibly being TRBD1 (6 bases). The length of the CDR3 is 16 residues. The germline V and J ends were trimmed by 4 bases and 3 bases, with 16 bases remaining between them. CDR1 and CDR2 from the germline V gene are SGHRS and YFSETQ. The DNA for the CDR3 is TGCGCCAGCAGCCCAGGCAGGGGCGTGGACACCGGGGAGCTGTTTTTT. Amino acid sequence: CASSPGRGVDTGELFF.

The V and J genes are TRBV5-1 and TRBJ2-2; 7 bases line up with TRBD1. The V segment lost 5 bases and the J segment 5 bases; nucleotides outside the gene matches: 9. CDR1 and CDR2 from the germline V gene are SGHRS and YFSETQ. This CDR3 region has 15 residues. CDR3 protein: CASRHGTDLTGELFF. CDR3 sequence (DNA): TGCGCCAGCAGACACGGGACAGATTTAACCGGGGAGCTGTTTTTT.

The chain uses TRBV4-1 and TRBJ2-5; D call uncertain. V was clipped by 0 bases and J by 1 base, with 6 bases between them. Germline CDR1 reads MGHRA; CDR2 reads YSYEKL. The length of the CDR3 is 14 residues. The CDR3 reads CASSQDMSQETQYF. The CDR3 coding sequence is TGCGCCAGCAGCCAAGATATGTCCCAAGAGACCCAGTACTTC.

V is TRBV7-6 and J is TRBJ2-2; TRBD1 matches 7 bases. V shed 4 bases, J shed 6 bases, and the junction held 11 bases outside the gene matches. The V gene's germline CDR1 is SGHVS and CDR2 FNYEAQ. The CDR3 extends over 16 amino acids. The DNA for the CDR3 is TGTGCCAGCAGCTACCTCGACAGGGTGGGTGCCGGGGAGCTGTTTTTT. This codes for CASSYLDRVGAGELFF.

This chain connects TRBV30 to TRBJ2-3, with D perhaps assigned TRBD1 or TRBD2 (5 bases each). Germline CDR1 is GTSNPN and CDR2 is SVGIG (reference sequence). V was shortened by 4 bases and J by 5 bases, with 10 bases between the two germline ends. CDR3 length equals 12 residues. CDR3 sequence (DNA): TGTGCCTGGATGGGGGTTGAAGATACGCAGTATTTT. This encodes CAWMGVEDTQYF.

For this clone: This is likely an artifact of a read error, given a far larger clone one base away. V usage is TRBV6-5 and J usage is TRBJ2-1, with TRBD1 matching over 8 bases. Germline V gene lookup returns CDR1 MNHEY and CDR2 SVGAGI. The CDR3 is 14 residues long. The junction had 6 bases not matched to a gene; V was cut back by 5 bases and J by 6 bases. The CDR3 spells CASSDPGGFNEQFF. The CDR3 DNA follows: TGTGCCAGCAGTGACCCAGGGGGCTTCAATGAGCAGTTCTTC.

V and J are TRBV7-2 and TRBJ2-7; TRBD2 matches 8 bases. This CDR3 has 15 amino acids. Per the germline V gene, CDR1 is SGHTA and CDR2 is FQGNSA. The ends lost 6 bases at V and 4 bases at J; junction bases unmatched: 11. The CDR3 reads CASSHSRTSSYEQYF. CDR3 DNA sequence: TGTGCCAGCAGTCACAGCCGGACTAGCAGTTACGAGCAGTACTTC.

The chain employs TRBV7-2 and TRBJ1-1, with unresolved D. Trimming cost V 5 bases and J 5 bases, with 6 bases left between them. This CDR3 comprises 11 residues. Germline V gene lookup returns CDR1 SGHTA and CDR2 FQGNSA. As DNA, the CDR3 is TGTGCCAGCAGCGAGAGGACTGAAGCTTTCTTT. It is translated as CASSERTEAFF. Filled out from reference TRBV7-2 and TRBJ1-1, the complete variable domain reads GAGVSQSPSNKVTEKGKDVELRCDPISGHTALYWYRQSLGQGLEFLIYFQGNSAPDKSGLPSDRFSAERTGGSVSTLTIQRTQQEDSAVYLCASSERTEAFFGQGTRLTVV.